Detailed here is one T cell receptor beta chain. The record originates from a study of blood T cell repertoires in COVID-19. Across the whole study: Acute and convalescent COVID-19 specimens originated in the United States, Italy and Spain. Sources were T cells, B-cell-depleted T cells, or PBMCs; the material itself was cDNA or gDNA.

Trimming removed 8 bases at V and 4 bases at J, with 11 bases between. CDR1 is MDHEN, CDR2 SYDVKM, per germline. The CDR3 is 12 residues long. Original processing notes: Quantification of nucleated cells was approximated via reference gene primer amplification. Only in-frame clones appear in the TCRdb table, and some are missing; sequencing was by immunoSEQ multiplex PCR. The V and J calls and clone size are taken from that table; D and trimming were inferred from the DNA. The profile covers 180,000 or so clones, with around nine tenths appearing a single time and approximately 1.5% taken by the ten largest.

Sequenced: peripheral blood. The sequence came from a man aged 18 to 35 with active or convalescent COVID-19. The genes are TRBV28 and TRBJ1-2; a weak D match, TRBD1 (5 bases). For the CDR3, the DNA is TGTGCCAGCCAGGTGGGGCGCTATGGCTACACCTTC. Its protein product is CASQVGRYGYTF.